This TCR beta chain was captured by sequencing in a study of PD-1 blockade in classical Hodgkin lymphoma. Findings of the study overall: CD4+ TCR diversity, unlike CD8+, climbed significantly by C4D1.

Concerning this clone: Its antigen is not identified.

This sample's time point: cycle 4 day 1 (C4D1), after more than 5 weeks of nivolumab. After autologous stem cell transplantation all patients relapsed, and prior brentuximab vedotin exposure differed between cohorts. Thawed PBMCs underwent magnetic negative selection to yield purified CD4+ T cells. Patients reached a best response of complete response, partial response or progressive disease. V shed 3 bases and J shed 6 bases, with 14 bases lying between them. The germline V gene has CDR1 LNHDA and CDR2 SQIVND (reference sequence). CDR3 length equals 14 residues. TCRdb's copy holds only in-frame clones and misses some; the assay was immunoSEQ multiplex PCR. The top ten hold approximately 0.87% of the sample, which has over 10,000 clones, about 90% seen once.

This clonotype was obtained from a human donor with classical Hodgkin lymphoma. Sample: CD4+ T cells from blood, taken before the fourth cycle of nivolumab. The chain employs TRBV19 and TRBJ1-2, with D possibly TRBD1 on 5 matching bases. The CDR3 loop is CASSIKGTLDGYTF. Here the CDR3 DNA reads TGTGCCAGTAGTATCAAGGGGACCTTGGATGGCTACACCTTC.